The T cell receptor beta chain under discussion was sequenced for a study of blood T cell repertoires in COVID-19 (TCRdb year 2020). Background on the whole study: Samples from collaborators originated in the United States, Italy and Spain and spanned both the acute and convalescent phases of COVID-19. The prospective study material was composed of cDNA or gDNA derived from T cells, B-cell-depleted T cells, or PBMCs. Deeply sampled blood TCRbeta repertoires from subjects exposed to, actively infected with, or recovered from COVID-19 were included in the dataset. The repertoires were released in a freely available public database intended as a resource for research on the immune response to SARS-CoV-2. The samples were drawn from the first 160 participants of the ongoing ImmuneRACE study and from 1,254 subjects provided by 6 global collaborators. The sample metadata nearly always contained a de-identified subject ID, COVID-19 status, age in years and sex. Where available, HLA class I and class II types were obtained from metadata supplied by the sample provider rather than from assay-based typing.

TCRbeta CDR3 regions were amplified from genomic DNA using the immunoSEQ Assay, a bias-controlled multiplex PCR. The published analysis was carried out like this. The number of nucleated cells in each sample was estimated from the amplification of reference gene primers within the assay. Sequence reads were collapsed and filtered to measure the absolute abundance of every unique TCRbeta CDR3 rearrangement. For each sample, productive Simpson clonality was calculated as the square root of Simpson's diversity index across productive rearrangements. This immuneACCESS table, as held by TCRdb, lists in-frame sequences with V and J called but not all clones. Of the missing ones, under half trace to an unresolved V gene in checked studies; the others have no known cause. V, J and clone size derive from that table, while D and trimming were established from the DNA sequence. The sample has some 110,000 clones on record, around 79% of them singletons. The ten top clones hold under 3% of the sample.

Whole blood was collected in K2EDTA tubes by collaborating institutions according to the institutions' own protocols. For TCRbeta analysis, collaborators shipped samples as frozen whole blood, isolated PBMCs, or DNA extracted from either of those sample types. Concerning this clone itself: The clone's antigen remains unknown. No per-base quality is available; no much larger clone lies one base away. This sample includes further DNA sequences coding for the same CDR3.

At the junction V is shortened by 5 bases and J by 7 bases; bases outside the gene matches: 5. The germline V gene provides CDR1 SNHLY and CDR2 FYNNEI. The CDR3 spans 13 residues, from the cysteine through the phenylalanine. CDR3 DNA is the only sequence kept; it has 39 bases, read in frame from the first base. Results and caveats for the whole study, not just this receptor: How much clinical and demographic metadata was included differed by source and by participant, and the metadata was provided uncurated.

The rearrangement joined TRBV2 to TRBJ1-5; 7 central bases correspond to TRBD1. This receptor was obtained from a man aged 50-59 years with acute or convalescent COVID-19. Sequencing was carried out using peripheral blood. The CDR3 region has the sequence CASSPGGGQPQHF. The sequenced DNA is TGTGCCAGCAGTCCAGGGGGTGGGCAGCCCCAGCATTTT.